The 24 T cell receptor beta chains given below trace back to one sample, sequenced in a study of shared clonotypes between healthy human individuals. Assay: immunoSEQ multiplex PCR; the TCRdb copy retains only in-frame clones and omits some. The table has over 1.5 million clones, 98% seen once. Input material: naive CD4+ T cells sorted from blood. The subset here: CD45RA+ positively selected. The receptors shown here come from a man younger than 40 in good health.

J is TRBJ1-4 and V is TRBV18; 9 nucleotides match TRBD1. The CDR3 is 17 amino acids. V trimming: 4 bases; J trimming: 8 bases; junction bases outside the gene matches: 14. The V gene's germline CDR1 is KGHSH and CDR2 LQKENI. CDR3 sequence reads: CASSRPGQGASGEKLFF. DNA of the CDR3: TGTGCCAGCTCACGGCCGGGACAGGGCGCCTCAGGGGAAAAACTGTTTTTT.

V is TRBV28 and J is TRBJ2-7, with 7 positions matching TRBD1. The CDR3 covers 14 residues. The J segment lost 1 base and the V segment lost 10 bases, leaving 10 bases of the junction unmatched. The germline gives CDR1 MDHEN, CDR2 SYDVKM. For the CDR3, the DNA is TGTGCCACTCACAGGGGCTTTTATTCCTACGAGCAGTACTTC. It encodes CATHRGFYSYEQYF.

This chain links TRBV14 with TRBJ2-2, with D unclear. Germline CDR1 and CDR2: SGHDN and FVKESK. This CDR3 comprises 15 residues. Trimming took 2 bases from V and 5 from J, leaving 12 bases between them. DNA for the CDR3: TGTGCCAGCAGCCAAATAGGGCGCGGAACCGGGGAGCTGTTTTTT. Translation: CASSQIGRGTGELFF. The variable domain in full, with the rest retrieved from reference TRBV14 and TRBJ2-2, is EAGVTQFPSHSVIEKGQTVTLRCDPISGHDNLYWYRRVMGKEIKFLLHFVKESKQDESGMPNNRFLAERTGGTYSTLKVQPAELEDSGVYFCASSQIGRGTGELFFGEGSRLTVL.

This chain connects TRBV7-9 to TRBJ2-7; D is possibly TRBD2 (5 bases). The CDR3 spans 15 residues. Per the germline V gene, CDR1 is SEHNR and CDR2 is FQNEAQ (reference sequence). Trimming removed 5 bases at V and 1 base at J, with 15 bases between. CDR3 in amino acids: CASSITRTGSYEQYF. The DNA of the CDR3 is TGTGCCAGCAGCATTACCCGGACTGGTTCCTACGAGCAGTACTTC.

The V call is TRBV5-1, the J call TRBJ1-1, with 12 bases lining up with TRBD1. The germline V gene encodes CDR1 SGHRS and CDR2 YFSETQ. The CDR3 extends over 15 amino acids. J was trimmed by 3 bases and V by 4 bases; bases with no gene match: 4. CDR3 nucleotides: TGCGCCAGCAGCCCGGGGGACAGGGGGCACACTGAAGCTTTCTTT. Translation: CASSPGDRGHTEAFF.

This chain links TRBV15 with TRBJ2-7; D uncertain. Looked up from germline, CDR1 is LNHNV and CDR2 is YYDKDF (reference sequence). The CDR3 consists of 13 residues. V was pared by 2 bases and J by 2 bases, with 7 bases between. CDR3 DNA sequence: TGTGCCACCAGCAGACCCCCGGCCTACGAGCAGTACTTC. This sequence encodes CATSRPPAYEQYF.

The V call is TRBV19, the J call TRBJ2-7; 7 bases agree with TRBD1. Per the germline V gene, CDR1 is LNHDA and CDR2 is SQIVND (reference sequence). The CDR3 consists of 14 residues. V lost 6 bases and J lost 2; bases outside the gene matches: 7. CDR3 amino acids: CASSSSTGAYEQYF. The CDR3, as DNA: TGTGCCAGTAGCTCCTCTACAGGGGCCTACGAGCAGTACTTC.

The gene calls are TRBV5-1 and TRBJ2-2; D possibly corresponds to TRBD1 (5 bases). The CDR3 is made up of 14 amino acids. CDR1 is SGHRS and CDR2 is YFSETQ in the germline V gene. Trimming stripped 9 bases from V and 8 bases from J, with 20 bases between. The DNA for the CDR3 is TGCGCCACCCGCTTAGGGGTCTCGGCGGGGGAGCTGTTTTTT. This sequence encodes CATRLGVSAGELFF.

As concerns this clone: Other nucleotide sequences from this sample produce the same CDR3. The chain recombines TRBV6-5 with TRBJ2-2; 7 bases are a match to TRBD1. The CDR3 is made up of 14 amino acids. Germline values: CDR1 MNHEY, CDR2 SVGAGI. Trimming took 5 bases from V and 1 from J; bases not matched to a gene: 1. The chain's CDR3 is CASSRTGNTGELFF. CDR3 in DNA: TGTGCCAGCAGTAGGACAGGGAACACCGGGGAGCTGTTTTTT.

The genes are TRBV6-1 and TRBJ1-4; D is unresolved. Trimming left V 3 bases short and J 7 bases short, with 12 bases between. Germline V lookup: CDR1 MNHNS, CDR2 SASEGT. The CDR3 has 14 amino acids. The CDR3 here is CASSDLTGFEKLFF. As DNA, the CDR3 is TGTGCCAGCAGTGATTTGACGGGGTTTGAAAAACTGTTTTTT.

The chain joins TRBV10-1 to TRBJ2-7; a weak D match, TRBD1 (6 bases). CDR3 size: 13 residues. The V end lost 8 bases, the J end lost 3 bases, and 14 bases lay between the germline ends. Looked up from germline, CDR1 is WNHNN and CDR2 is SYGVQD (reference sequence). The CDR3 sequence is CASSRGQHYEQYF. As DNA, the CDR3 is TGCGCCAGCTCTCGCGGACAGCACTACGAGCAGTACTTC.

The chain combines TRBV29-1 with TRBJ2-1, with 12 bases fitting TRBD2. Germline-derived CDR1 and CDR2 are SQVTM and ANQGSEA. The CDR3 extends over 14 amino acids. The ends lost 8 bases at V and 6 bases at J; junction bases unmatched: 8. This CDR3 reads CSSRASGRGNEQFF. DNA for the CDR3: TGCAGCTCCCGCGCTAGCGGGAGGGGCAATGAGCAGTTCTTC.

CDR3 amino acids: CAGRGSFASLSDTQYF. CDR3 nucleotides: TGTGCCGGCAGAGGTAGTTTTGCCTCGCTCTCGGATACGCAGTATTTT. This sequence joins TRBV30 and TRBJ2-3; D call uncertain. The CDR3 has 16 residues. Germline V gene sequence: CDR1 GTSNPN, CDR2 SVGIG (reference sequence). V dropped 8 bases and J dropped 6 bases, with 27 bases sitting between them.

V and J are TRBV2 and TRBJ2-1, with 7 positions matching TRBD2. Germline CDR1 is SNHLY and CDR2 is FYNNEI. The CDR3 has 14 residues. Trimming took 6 bases from V and 9 from J; bases not matched to a gene: 11. The CDR3 DNA is TGTGCCAGCAGAACGGGACTATCGGGTACTGAGCAGTTCTTC. It specifies CASRTGLSGTEQFF.

The rearrangement links TRBV28 to TRBJ1-2, with D maybe TRBD1 (5 bases). The CDR3 is made up of 14 amino acids. Trimming pared 7 bases from V and 8 bases from J, leaving 20 bases between. The V gene's germline CDR1 is MDHEN and CDR2 SYDVKM. The CDR3 DNA sequence: TGTGCCAGCAACCGGCCAGGGTACTTTCGCGGCTACACCTTC. Translating it yields CASNRPGYFRGYTF.

This chain connects TRBV5-1 to TRBJ2-1; the match to TRBD2 covers 15 bases. This CDR3 has 18 amino acids. V trimming: 3 bases; J trimming: 4 bases; junction bases outside the gene matches: 8. Germline values: CDR1 SGHRS, CDR2 YFSETQ. The CDR3 sequence is CASSSVEGLAGGYNEQFF. CDR3 DNA sequence: TGCGCCAGCAGCTCAGTAGAGGGACTAGCGGGAGGTTACAATGAGCAGTTCTTC. The full variable domain, with the rest looked up from reference TRBV5-1 and TRBJ2-1, is KAGVTQTPRYLIKTRGQQVTLSCSPISGHRSVSWYQQTPGQGLQFLFEYFSETQRNKGNFPGRFSGRQFSNSRSEMNVSTLELGDSALYLCASSSVEGLAGGYNEQFFGPGTRLTVL.

The rearrangement links TRBV11-2 to TRBJ2-2, with a possible D match to TRBD1 (6 bases). The V gene lost 4 bases and the J gene lost 5 bases, with 11 bases spanning the gap. The CDR3 runs to 14 residues. From germline, CDR1 is SGHAT and CDR2 FQNNGV. In DNA, the CDR3 is TGTGCCAGCAGCTCGTACAGGGCTACCGGGGAGCTGTTTTTT. Translating it yields CASSSYRATGELFF.

The rearrangement joins TRBV5-1 to TRBJ1-3; D remains unclear. The V gene lost 0 bases and the J gene lost 4 bases, with 11 bases spanning the gap. The length of the CDR3 is 15 residues. Germline V lookup: CDR1 SGHRS, CDR2 YFSETQ. CDR3 nucleotides: TGCGCCAGCAGCTTGGCCTGGGATTCAGGAAACACCATATATTTT. Its protein is CASSLAWDSGNTIYF.

The genes are TRBV29-1 and TRBJ2-7; D is unresolved. The CDR3 extends over 14 amino acids. V dropped 7 bases and J dropped 2 bases, with 18 bases sitting between them. The germline gives CDR1 SQVTM, CDR2 ANQGSEA. The CDR3 loop is CSAEGQFHPYEQYF. DNA of the CDR3: TGCAGCGCCGAAGGCCAGTTTCACCCCTACGAGCAGTACTTC.

The chain joins TRBV11-2 to TRBJ1-5; D is uncertain. The germline gives CDR1 SGHAT, CDR2 FQNNGV. The CDR3 is made up of 13 amino acids. The V end was cut by 4 bases, the J end by 6 bases, with 10 bases between. This CDR3 is CASSSHLFQPQHF. CDR3 DNA: TGTGCCAGCAGCTCCCACTTGTTTCAGCCCCAGCATTTT.

The chain is built from TRBV9 and TRBJ2-7; 11 positions agree with TRBD2. Germline V CDR1 and CDR2: SGDLS, YYNGEE. This CDR3 comprises 12 residues. Trimming at V came to 4 bases and at J to 9 bases, leaving 3 bases not matched to a gene. CDR3 DNA: TGTGCCAGCAGCCCGGGACTAGCGGTGCAGTACTTC. This codes for CASSPGLAVQYF.

This rearrangement joins TRBV25-1 to TRBJ1-2; 8 bases line up with TRBD1. The length of the CDR3 is 13 residues. The germline V gene has CDR1 MGHDK and CDR2 SYGVNS. With 8 bases clipped from V and 6 bases from J, the junction kept 8 bases outside the gene matches. CDR3 amino acids: CASSPTGVNGYTF. The CDR3 DNA reads TGTGCCAGCTCACCGACAGGGGTTAATGGCTACACCTTC.

The chain uses TRBV19 and TRBJ2-3; D not certain. CDR1 is LNHDA, CDR2 SQIVND, per germline (reference sequence). The CDR3 contains 14 residues. Trimming stripped 0 bases from V and 2 bases from J, with 6 bases between. CDR3 bases: TGTGCCAGTAGTATAGAATCGTACACAGATACGCAGTATTTT. Translating gives CASSIESYTDTQYF.

This chain links TRBV19 with TRBJ1-1; a possible D gene is TRBD1 (5 bases). This CDR3 comprises 15 residues. V shed 6 bases and J shed 5 bases, with 19 bases lying between them. CDR1 is LNHDA and CDR2 is SQIVND in the germline V gene (reference sequence). CDR3 coding DNA: TGTGCCAGTAGAGTCTTAAGCCAGGGTGAAACTGAAGCTTTCTTT. Its translation: CASRVLSQGETEAFF.